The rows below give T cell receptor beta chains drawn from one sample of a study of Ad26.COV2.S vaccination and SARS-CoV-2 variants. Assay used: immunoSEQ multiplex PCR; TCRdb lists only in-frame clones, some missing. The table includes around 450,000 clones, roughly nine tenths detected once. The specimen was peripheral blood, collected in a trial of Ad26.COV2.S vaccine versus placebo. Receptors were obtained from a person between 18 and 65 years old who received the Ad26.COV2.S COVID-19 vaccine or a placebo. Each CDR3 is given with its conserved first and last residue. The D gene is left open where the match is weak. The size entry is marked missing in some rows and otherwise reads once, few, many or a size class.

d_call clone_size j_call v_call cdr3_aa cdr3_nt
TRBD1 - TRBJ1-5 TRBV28 CASSLSDRVLQPQHF TGTGCCAGCAGTTTATCTGACAGGGTTCTTCAGCCCCAGCATTTT
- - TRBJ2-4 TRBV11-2 CASSLFVGKNIQYF TGTGCCAGCAGCTTATTTGTAGGGAAAAACATTCAGTACTTC
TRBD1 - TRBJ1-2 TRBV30 CAWTSQGAIGYTF TGTGCCTGGACGAGCCAGGGGGCGATTGGCTACACCTTC
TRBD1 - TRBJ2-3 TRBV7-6 CASSLADRVPDTQYF TGTGCCAGCAGCTTAGCGGACAGGGTCCCAGATACGCAGTATTTT
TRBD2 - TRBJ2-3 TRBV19 CASSAQGVAGVTDTQYF TGTGCCAGTAGTGCACAAGGGGTAGCGGGGGTGACAGATACGCAGTATTTT
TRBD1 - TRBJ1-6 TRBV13 CASSLLDRGGPLHF TGTGCCAGCAGCTTACTGGACAGGGGAGGTCCCCTCCACTTT
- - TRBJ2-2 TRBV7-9 CASSLTGTANTGELFF TGTGCCAGCAGCTTAACCGGGACCGCGAACACCGGGGAGCTGTTTTTT
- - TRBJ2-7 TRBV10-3 CAISGIESGEQYF TGTGCCATCAGCGGGATAGAGTCAGGCGAGCAGTACTTC
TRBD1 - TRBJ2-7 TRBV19 CASSDSGTGSYEQYF TGTGCCAGTAGCGATTCCGGGACAGGGTCCTACGAGCAGTACTTC
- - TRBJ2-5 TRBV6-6 CASSYSMGAGEETQYF TGTGCCAGCAGTTACTCGATGGGGGCGGGTGAAGAGACCCAGTACTTC
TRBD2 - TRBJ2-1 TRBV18 CASSPPTGLAGNEQFF TGTGCCAGCTCACCACCCACGGGACTAGCGGGTAATGAGCAGTTCTTC
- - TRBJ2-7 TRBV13 CASSLGRGSYEQYF TGTGCCAGCAGCTTAGGCCGGGGCTCCTACGAGCAGTACTTC
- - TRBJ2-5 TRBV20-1 CSARERETQYF TGCAGTGCTAGAGAAAGAGAGACCCAGTACTTC
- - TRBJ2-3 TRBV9 CASSVSRSTDTQYF TGTGCCAGCAGCGTTTCCAGAAGCACAGATACGCAGTATTTT
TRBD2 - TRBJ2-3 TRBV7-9 CASSFSGTSGTDTQYF TGTGCCAGCAGCTTCTCAGGGACTAGCGGAACAGATACGCAGTATTTT
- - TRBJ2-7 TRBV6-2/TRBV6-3 CASSYPTPSSYEQYF TGTGCCAGCAGTTACCCGACCCCGAGCTCCTACGAGCAGTACTTC
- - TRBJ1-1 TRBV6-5 CASAWGSKNTEAFF TGTGCCAGCGCCTGGGGCAGTAAGAACACTGAAGCTTTCTTT
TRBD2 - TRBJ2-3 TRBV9 CASSPTPGGTSGGRSTDTQYF TGTGCCAGCAGCCCGACCCCGGGTGGGACTAGCGGGGGGCGTAGCACAGATACGCAGTATTTT
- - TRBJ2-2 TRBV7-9 CASSLGELFF TGTGCCAGCAGCTTAGGGGAGCTGTTTTTT
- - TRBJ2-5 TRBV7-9 CASSLAVDLLEETQYF TGTGCCAGCAGCTTAGCGGTGGACTTACTAGAAGAGACCCAGTACTTC
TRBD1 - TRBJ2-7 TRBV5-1 CASSLNVQGAGFRSYEQYF TGCGCCAGCAGCTTGAACGTTCAGGGGGCGGGCTTCCGTTCCTACGAGCAGTACTTC
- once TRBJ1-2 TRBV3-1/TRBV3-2 CASSHEIRAGYTF TGTGCCAGCAGCCACGAGATCAGGGCTGGCTACACCTTC
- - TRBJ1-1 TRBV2 CASSGEGQANTEAFF TGTGCCAGCAGTGGGGAGGGCCAAGCGAACACTGAAGCTTTCTTT
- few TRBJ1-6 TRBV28 CASSLTGGSSPLHF TGTGCCAGCAGTTTAACGGGGGGGTCTTCACCCCTCCACTTT
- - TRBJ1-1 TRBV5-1 CASSLAPGVGTEAFF TGCGCCAGCAGCTTGGCCCCAGGAGTCGGTACTGAAGCTTTCTTT
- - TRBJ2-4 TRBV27 CASSSSTNIQYF TGTGCCAGCAGCTCTTCTACCAACATTCAGTACTTC
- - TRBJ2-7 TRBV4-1 CASSQETYGTYEQYF TGCGCCAGCAGCCAAGAAACGTACGGGACCTACGAGCAGTACTTC
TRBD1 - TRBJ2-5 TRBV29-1 CSVVNRGLETQYF TGCAGCGTTGTGAACAGGGGGCTGGAGACCCAGTACTTC
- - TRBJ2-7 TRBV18 CASSPNIQGNEQYF TGTGCCAGCTCCCCGAATATCCAGGGGAACGAGCAGTACTTC
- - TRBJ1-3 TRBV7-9 CASSLAGRKKSSGNTIYF TGTGCCAGCAGCTTAGCGGGACGGAAAAAAAGCTCTGGAAACACCATATATTTT
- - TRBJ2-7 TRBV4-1 CASSQDIGIINEQYF TGCGCCAGCAGCCAAGATATAGGGATAATCAACGAGCAGTACTTC
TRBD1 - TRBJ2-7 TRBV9 CASSEGGQGYEQYF TGTGCCAGCAGCGAGGGGGGACAGGGGTACGAGCAGTACTTC
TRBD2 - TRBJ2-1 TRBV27 CASSRGLAGVSYNEQFF TGTGCCAGCAGTCGGGGACTAGCGGGAGTATCCTACAATGAGCAGTTCTTC
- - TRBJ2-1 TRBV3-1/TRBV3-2 CASSQGRQNEQFF TGTGCCAGCAGCCAAGGAAGGCAGAATGAGCAGTTCTTC
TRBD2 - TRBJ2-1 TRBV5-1 CASSLGGLAGYNEQFF TGCGCCAGCAGCTTGGGGGGACTAGCGGGTTACAATGAGCAGTTCTTC
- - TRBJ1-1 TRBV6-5 CASSYSTGANTEAFF TGTGCCAGCAGTTACTCGACGGGGGCGAACACTGAAGCTTTCTTT
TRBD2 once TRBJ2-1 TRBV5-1 CASSGRLAGGPRNEQFF TGCGCCAGCAGCGGGAGACTAGCGGGGGGGCCTCGCAATGAGCAGTTCTTC
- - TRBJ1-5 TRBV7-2 CASSSLDRYSNQPQHF TGTGCCAGCAGCTCCTTGGACCGATATAGCAATCAGCCCCAGCATTTT
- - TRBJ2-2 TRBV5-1 CASSLASYTGELFF TGCGCCAGCAGCTTGGCTAGTTACACCGGGGAGCTGTTTTTT
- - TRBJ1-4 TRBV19 CASSRGTGTSNEKLFF TGTGCCAGTAGTAGAGGAACAGGGACCTCTAATGAAAAACTGTTTTTT
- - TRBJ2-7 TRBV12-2 CASRLAEEF TGTGCAAGTCGCTTAGCGGAAGAGTTC
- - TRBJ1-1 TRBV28 CASSFGGNTEAFF TGTGCCAGCAGTTTCGGGGGGAACACTGAAGCTTTCTTT
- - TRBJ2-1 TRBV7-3 CASSSRDTGSSYNEQFF TGTGCCAGCAGCTCCCGGGATACGGGAAGCTCCTACAATGAGCAGTTCTTC
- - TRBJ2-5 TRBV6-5 CASSYSVSQETQYF TGTGCCAGCAGTTACTCTGTGAGTCAAGAGACCCAGTACTTC
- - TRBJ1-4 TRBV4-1 CASSQQEYNEKLFF TGCGCCAGCAGCCAACAGGAGTATAATGAAAAACTGTTTTTT
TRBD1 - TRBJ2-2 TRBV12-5 CASGPGTGIGELFF TGTGCTAGTGGCCCTGGGACAGGGATCGGGGAGCTGTTTTTT
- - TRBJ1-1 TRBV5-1 CASSRTQNTEAFF TGCGCCAGCAGCCGAACTCAGAACACTGAAGCTTTCTTT
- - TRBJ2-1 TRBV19 CGSGGTYNEQFF TGTGGATCTGGGGGAACCTACAATGAGCAGTTCTTC
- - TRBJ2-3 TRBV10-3 CATTPNGKYTDTQYF TGTGCCACTACACCCAACGGGAAATACACAGATACGCAGTATTTT
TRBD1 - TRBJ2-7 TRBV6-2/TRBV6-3 CASSYRDRGSYEQYF TGTGCCAGCAGTTACCGTGACAGGGGATCCTACGAGCAGTACTTC
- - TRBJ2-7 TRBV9 CASSFGTVGEQYF TGTGCCAGCAGCTTCGGGACTGTCGGCGAGCAGTACTTC
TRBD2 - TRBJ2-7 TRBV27 CASSWTSGPYEQYF TGTGCCAGCAGTTGGACTAGCGGTCCCTACGAGCAGTACTTC
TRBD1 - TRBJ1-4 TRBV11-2 CASSSETGVGEKLFF TGTGCCAGCAGCTCCGAGACAGGGGTGGGTGAAAAACTGTTTTTT
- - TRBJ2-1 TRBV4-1 CASRRTLRGDNEQFF TGCGCCAGCAGACGTACCCTGAGAGGTGACAATGAGCAGTTCTTC
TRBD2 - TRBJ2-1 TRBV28 CASSLLTSGSGRFF TGTGCCAGCAGTCTGTTAACTAGCGGGAGCGGTCGGTTCTTC
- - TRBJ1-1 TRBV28 CASSPIGASGEGYRYTEAFF TGTGCCAGCAGCCCCATAGGGGCCAGTGGGGAGGGTTATAGGTACACTGAAGCTTTCTTT
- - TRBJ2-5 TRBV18 CASSPSAATREETQYF TGTGCCAGCTCACCCTCGGCCGCGACCCGGGAAGAGACCCAGTACTTC
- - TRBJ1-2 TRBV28 CASALGRREGYTF TGTGCCAGCGCCCTGGGACGGCGCGAGGGCTACACCTTC
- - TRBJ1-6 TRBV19 CASSMSGGNSPLHF TGTGCCAGTAGTATGTCGGGGGGCAATTCACCCCTCCACTTT
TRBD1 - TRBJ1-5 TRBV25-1 CASSEGTGVSNQPQHF TGTGCCAGCAGTGAGGGGACAGGGGTTAGCAATCAGCCCCAGCATTTT